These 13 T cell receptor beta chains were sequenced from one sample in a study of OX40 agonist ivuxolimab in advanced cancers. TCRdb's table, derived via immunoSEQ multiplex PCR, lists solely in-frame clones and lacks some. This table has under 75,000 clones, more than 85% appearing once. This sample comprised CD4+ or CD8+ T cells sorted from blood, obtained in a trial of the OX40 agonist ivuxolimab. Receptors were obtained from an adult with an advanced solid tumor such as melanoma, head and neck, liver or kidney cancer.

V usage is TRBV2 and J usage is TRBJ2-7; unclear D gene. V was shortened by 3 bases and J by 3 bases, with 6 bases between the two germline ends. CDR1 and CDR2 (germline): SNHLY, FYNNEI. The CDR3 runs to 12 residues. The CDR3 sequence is CASSEFGYEQYF. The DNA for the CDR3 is TGTGCCAGCAGTGAGTTCGGCTACGAGCAGTACTTC.

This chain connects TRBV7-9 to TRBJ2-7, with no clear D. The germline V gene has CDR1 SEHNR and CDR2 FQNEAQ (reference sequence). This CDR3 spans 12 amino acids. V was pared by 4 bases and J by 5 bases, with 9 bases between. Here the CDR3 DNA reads TGTGCCAGCAGCTCCCAAATTGACGAGCAGTACTTC. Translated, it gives CASSSQIDEQYF.

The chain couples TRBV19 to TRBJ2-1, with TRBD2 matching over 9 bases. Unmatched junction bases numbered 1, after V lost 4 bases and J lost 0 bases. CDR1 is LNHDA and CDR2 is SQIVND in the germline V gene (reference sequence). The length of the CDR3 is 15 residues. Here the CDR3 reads CASSTSGASYNEQFF. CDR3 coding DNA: TGTGCCAGTAGTACTAGCGGGGCCTCCTACAATGAGCAGTTCTTC. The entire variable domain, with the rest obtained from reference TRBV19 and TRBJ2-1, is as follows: DGGITQSPKYLFRKEGQNVTLSCEQNLNHDAMYWYRQDPGQGLRLIYYSQIVNDFQKGDIAEGYSVSREKKESFPLTVTSAQKNPTAFYLCASSTSGASYNEQFFGPGTRLTVL.

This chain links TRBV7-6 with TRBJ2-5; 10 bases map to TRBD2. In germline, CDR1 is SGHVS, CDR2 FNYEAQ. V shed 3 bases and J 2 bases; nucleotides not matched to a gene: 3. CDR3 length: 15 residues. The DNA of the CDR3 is TGTGCCAGCAGCTTTCGGACTAGCGGACAAGAGACCCAGTACTTC. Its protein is CASSFRTSGQETQYF.

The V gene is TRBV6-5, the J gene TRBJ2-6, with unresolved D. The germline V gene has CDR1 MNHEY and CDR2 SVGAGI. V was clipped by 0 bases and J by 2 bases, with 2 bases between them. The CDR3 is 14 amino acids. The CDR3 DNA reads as TGTGCCAGCAGTTACTCGACTGGGGCCAACGTCCTGACTTTC. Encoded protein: CASSYSTGANVLTF.

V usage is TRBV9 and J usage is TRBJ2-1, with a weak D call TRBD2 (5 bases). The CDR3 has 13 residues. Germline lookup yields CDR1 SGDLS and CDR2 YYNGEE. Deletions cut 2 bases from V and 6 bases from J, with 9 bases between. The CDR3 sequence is CASSVGGSNEQFF. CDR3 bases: TGTGCCAGCAGCGTCGGAGGATCCAATGAGCAGTTCTTC.

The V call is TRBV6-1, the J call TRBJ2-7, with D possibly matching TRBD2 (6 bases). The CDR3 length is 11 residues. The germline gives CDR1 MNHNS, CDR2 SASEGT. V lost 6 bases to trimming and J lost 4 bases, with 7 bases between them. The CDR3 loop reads CASREGYEQYF. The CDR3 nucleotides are TGTGCCAGCAGGGAGGGGTACGAGCAGTACTTC.

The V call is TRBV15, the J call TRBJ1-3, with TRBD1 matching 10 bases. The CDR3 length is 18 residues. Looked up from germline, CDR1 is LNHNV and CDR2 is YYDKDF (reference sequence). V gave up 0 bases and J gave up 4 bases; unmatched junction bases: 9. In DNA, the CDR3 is TGTGCCACCAGCAGAGATCTGGGACAGGGGATAGGCGGAAACACCATATATTTT. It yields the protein CATSRDLGQGIGGNTIYF.

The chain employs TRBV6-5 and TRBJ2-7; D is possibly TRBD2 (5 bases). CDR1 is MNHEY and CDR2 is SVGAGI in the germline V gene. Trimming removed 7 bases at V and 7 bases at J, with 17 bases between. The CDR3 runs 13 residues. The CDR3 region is CASTKKVTGEQYF. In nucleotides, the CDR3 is TGTGCCAGCACCAAAAAGGTAACGGGGGAGCAGTACTTC.

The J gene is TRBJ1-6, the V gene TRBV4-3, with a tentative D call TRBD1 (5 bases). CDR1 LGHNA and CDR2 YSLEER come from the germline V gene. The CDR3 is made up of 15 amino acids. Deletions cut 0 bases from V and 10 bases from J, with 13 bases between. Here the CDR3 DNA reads TGCGCCAGCAGCCAAGATAGGGCAGGGCGGTCACCCCTCCACTTT. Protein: CASSQDRAGRSPLHF.

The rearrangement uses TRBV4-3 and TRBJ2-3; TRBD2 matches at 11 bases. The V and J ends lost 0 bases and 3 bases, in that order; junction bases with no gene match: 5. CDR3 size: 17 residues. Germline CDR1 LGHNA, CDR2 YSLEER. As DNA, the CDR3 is TGCGCCAGCAGCCAAGAGGCGATAGCGGGGGGGACAGATACGCAGTATTTT. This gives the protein CASSQEAIAGGTDTQYF.

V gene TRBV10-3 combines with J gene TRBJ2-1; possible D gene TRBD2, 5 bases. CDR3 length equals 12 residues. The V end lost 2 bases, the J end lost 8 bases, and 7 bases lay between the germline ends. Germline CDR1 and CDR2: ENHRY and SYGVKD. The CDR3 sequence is CAISEVGDEQFF. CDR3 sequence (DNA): TGTGCCATCAGTGAGGTCGGGGATGAGCAGTTCTTC.

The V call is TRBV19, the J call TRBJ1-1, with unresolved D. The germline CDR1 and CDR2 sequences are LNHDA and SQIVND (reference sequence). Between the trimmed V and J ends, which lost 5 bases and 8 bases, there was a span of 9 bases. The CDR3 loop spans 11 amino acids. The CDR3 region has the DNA TGTGCCAGTAGTGTATGGAGAGAAGCTTTCTTT. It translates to CASSVWREAFF. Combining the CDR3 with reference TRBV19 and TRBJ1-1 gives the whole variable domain DGGITQSPKYLFRKEGQNVTLSCEQNLNHDAMYWYRQDPGQGLRLIYYSQIVNDFQKGDIAEGYSVSREKKESFPLTVTSAQKNPTAFYLCASSVWREAFFGQGTRLTVV.